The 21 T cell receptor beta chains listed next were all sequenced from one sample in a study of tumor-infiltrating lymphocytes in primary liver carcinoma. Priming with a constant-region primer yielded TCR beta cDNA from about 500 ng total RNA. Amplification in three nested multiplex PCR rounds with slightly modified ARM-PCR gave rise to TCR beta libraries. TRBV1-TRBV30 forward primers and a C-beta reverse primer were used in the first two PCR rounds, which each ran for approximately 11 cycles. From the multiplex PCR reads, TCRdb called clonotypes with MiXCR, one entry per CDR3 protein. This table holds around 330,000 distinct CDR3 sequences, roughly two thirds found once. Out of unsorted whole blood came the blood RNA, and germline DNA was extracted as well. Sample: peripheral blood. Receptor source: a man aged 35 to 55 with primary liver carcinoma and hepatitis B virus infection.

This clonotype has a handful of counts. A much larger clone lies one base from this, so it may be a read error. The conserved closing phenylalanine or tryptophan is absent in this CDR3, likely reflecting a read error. The CDR3: CASSLADRNEQFY. For the CDR3, the DNA is TGCGCCAGCAGCCTAGCTGACAGAAATGAGCAGTTCTAC. The rearrangement joins TRBV4-3 to TRBJ2-1; D may be TRBD1 (5 bases). V was clipped by 4 bases and J by 7 bases, with 11 bases between them. The germline V gene has CDR1 LGHNA and CDR2 YSLEER. CDR3 length: 13 amino acids.

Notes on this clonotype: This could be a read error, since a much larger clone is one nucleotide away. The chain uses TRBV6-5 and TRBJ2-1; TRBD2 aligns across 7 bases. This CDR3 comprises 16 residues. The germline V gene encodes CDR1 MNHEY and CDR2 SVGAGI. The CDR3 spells CASRRGGSVLYNERFF. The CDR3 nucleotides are TGTGCCAGCCGCCGCGGCGGGAGCGTACTCTACAATGAGCGGTTCTTC.

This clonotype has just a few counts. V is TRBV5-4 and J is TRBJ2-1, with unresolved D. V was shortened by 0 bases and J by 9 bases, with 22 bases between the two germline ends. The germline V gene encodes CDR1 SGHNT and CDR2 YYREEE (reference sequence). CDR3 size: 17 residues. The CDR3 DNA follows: TGTGCCAGCAGCTTGGCTTCCTTGAGTTTATTAAGAGGTGAGCAGTTCTTC. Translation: CASSLASLSLLRGEQFF. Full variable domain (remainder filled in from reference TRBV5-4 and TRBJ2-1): ETGVTQSPTHLIKTRGQQVTLRCSSQSGHNTVSWYQQALGQGPQFIFQYYREEENGRGNFPPRFSGLQFPNYSSELNVNALELDDSALYLCASSLASLSLLRGEQFFGPGTRLTVL.

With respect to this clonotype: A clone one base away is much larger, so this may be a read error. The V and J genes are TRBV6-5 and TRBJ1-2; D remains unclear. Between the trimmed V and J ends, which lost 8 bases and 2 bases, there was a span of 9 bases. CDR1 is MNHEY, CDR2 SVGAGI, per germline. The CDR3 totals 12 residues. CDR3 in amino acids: CASGQRNYGYTF. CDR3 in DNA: TGTGCCAGCGGGCAGCGCAACTATGGCTACACCTTC.

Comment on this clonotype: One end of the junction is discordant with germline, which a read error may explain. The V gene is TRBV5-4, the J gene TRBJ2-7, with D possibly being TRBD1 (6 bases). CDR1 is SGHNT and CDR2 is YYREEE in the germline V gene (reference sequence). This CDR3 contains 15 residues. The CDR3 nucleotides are TGTGCCAGCAGTCTACAGGGAGCCTCCTCCTACGAGCAGTATTTC. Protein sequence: CASSLQGASSYEQYF.

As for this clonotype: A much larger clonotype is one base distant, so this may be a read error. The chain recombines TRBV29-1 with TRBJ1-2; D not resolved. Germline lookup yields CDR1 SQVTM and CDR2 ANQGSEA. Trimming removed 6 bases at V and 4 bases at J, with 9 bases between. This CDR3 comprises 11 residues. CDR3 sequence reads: CSVSEAYGYTF. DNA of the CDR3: TGCAGCGTCAGTGAGGCCTATGGCTACACCTTC. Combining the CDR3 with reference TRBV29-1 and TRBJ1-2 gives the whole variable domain SAVISQKPSRDICQRGTSLTIQCQVDSQVTMMFWYRQQPGQSLTLIATANQGSEATYESGFVIDKFPISRPNLTFSTLTVSNMSPEDSSIYLCSVSEAYGYTFGSGTRLTVV.

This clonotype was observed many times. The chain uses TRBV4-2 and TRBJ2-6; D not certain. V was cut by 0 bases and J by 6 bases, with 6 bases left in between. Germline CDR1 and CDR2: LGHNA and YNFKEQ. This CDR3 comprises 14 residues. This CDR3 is CASSQEWEANVLTF. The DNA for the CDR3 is TGTGCCAGCAGCCAAGAATGGGAGGCCAACGTCCTGACTTTC.

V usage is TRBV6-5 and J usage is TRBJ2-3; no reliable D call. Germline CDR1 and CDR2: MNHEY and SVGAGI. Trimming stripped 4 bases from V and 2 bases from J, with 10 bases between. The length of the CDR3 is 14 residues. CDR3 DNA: TGTGCCAGCAGTTGTGGCCTTGACACAGATACGCAGTATTTT. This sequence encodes CASSCGLDTDTQYF.

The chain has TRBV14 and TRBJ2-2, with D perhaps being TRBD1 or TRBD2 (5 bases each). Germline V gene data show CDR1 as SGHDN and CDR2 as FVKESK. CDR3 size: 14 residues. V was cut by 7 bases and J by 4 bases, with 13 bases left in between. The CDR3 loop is CASNGGVSTGELFF. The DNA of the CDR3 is TGTGCCAGCAATGGGGGAGTTTCCACCGGGGAGCTGTTTTTT.

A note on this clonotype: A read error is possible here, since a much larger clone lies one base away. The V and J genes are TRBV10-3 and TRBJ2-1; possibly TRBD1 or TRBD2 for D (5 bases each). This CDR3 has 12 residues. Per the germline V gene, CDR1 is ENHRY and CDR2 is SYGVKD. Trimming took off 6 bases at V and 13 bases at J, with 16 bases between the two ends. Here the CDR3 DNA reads TGTGCCATCAGCAAAACCACCGGGGCTCAGTTCTTC. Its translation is CAISKTTGAQFF.

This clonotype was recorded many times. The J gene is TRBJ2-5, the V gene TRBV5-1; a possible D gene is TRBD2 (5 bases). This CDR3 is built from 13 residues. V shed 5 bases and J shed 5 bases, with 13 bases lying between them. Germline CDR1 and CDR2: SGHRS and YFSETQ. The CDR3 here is CASSESGSETQYF. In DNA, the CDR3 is TGCGCCAGCAGTGAATCGGGATCGGAGACCCAGTACTTC.

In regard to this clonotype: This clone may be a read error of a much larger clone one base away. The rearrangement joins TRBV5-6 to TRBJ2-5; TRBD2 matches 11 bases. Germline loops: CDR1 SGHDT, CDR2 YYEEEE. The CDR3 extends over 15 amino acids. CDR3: CASSVSGRVQEAQYF. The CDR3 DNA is TGTGCCAGCAGCGTTAGCGGGAGGGTCCAAGAGGCCCAGTACTTC.

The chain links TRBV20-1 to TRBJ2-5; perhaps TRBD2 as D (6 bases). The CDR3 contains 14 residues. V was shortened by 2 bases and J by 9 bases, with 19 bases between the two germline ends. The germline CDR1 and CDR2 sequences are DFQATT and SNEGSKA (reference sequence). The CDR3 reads CSARPSRGWEAQYF. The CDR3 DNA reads TGCAGTGCTAGACCCTCCCGGGGGTGGGAGGCCCAGTACTTC.

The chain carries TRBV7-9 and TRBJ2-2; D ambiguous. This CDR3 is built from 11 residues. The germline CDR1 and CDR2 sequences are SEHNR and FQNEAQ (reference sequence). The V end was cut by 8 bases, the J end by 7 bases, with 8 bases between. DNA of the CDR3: TGTGCCAGCGCGACCGGCGGGGAGCTGTTTTTT. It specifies CASATGGELFF.

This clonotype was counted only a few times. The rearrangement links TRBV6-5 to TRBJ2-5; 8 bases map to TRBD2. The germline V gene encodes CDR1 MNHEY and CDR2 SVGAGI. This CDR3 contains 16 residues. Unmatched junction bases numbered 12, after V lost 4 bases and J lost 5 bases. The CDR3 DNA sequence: TGTGCCAGCAGTTTTTATGCCAGCGGGAGTGGCGAGACCCAGTACTTC. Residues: CASSFYASGSGETQYF.

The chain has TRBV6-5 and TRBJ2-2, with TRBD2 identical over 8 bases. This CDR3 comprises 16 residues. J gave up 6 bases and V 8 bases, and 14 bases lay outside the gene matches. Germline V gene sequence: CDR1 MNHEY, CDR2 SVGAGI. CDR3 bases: TGTGCCAGCCTCCGACTCGGGAGGGCGGGTTCCGGGGAGCTGTTTTTT. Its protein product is CASLRLGRAGSGELFF.

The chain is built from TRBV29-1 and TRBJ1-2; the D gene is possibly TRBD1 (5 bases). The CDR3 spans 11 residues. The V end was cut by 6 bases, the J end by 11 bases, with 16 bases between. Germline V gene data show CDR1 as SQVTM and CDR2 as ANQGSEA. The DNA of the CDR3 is TGCAGCGTCGACGGGCCAGGGAGTTACACCTTC. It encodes CSVDGPGSYTF.

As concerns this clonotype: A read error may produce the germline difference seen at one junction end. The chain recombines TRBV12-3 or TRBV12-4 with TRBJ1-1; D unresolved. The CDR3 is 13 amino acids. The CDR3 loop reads CASRFGVNTEAFF. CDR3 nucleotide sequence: TGTGCCAGCCGTTTTGGAGTGAACACTGAAGCTTTCTTT.

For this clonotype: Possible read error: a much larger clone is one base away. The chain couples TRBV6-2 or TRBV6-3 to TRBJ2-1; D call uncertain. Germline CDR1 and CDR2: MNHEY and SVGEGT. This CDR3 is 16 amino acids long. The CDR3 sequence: CASSYEYGRLPDEHFF. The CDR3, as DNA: TGTGCCAGCAGTTACGAATACGGGCGCCTCCCGGATGAGCATTTCTTC.

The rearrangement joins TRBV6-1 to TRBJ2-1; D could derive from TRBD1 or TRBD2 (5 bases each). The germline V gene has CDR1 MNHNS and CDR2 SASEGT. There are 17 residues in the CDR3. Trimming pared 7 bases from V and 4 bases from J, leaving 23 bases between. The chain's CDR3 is CASTRSPTEGKYNEQFF. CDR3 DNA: TGTGCCAGCACCCGATCCCCCACAGAGGGGAAGTACAATGAGCAGTTCTTC.

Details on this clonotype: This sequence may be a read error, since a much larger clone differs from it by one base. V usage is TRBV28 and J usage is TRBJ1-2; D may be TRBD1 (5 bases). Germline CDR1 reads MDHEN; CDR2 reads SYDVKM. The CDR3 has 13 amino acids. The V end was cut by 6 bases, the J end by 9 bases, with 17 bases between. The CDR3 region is CASSSRDGNRYTF. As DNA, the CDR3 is TGTGCCAGCAGCTCCAGGGACGGGAATCGCTACACCTTC.